These 2 T cell receptor beta chains were all obtained from the same sample, sequenced in a study of regulatory T cells in long-lasting Graves disease. Time point described: newly diagnosed GD, antithyroid drugs for less than 3 months. The authors made the TCR library using RNA they extracted from PBMCs. Sequencing libraries for TCR beta were prepared with iRepertoire HTBI primers and Arm-PCR of CDR3 regions. TCRdb redid the calling of the multiplex PCR reads with MiXCR, one entry per CDR3 protein. The profile shows around 500,000 distinct CDR3 sequences, around 12% of them singletons. In addition, the sample was reused for a study of T cells in Graves' hyperthyroidism and ophthalmopathy.

Material: peripheral blood mononuclear cells (PBMCs), obtained at new diagnosis, from a patient treated with antithyroid drugs. These receptors were obtained from a woman under 40 with Graves disease.

This clonotype was seen only a few times. This chain uses TRBV4-1 with TRBJ2-1; TRBD1 agrees at 7 bases. Germline CDR1 is MGHRA and CDR2 is YSYEKL. The length of the CDR3 is 14 residues. V lost 4 bases and J lost 2; bases outside the gene matches: 2. The CDR3 spells CASSRDSTYNEQFF. CDR3 DNA: TGCGCCAGCAGCCGGGACAGTACCTACAATGAGCAGTTCTTC.

Ten or more counts support this clonotype. V and J are TRBV2 and TRBJ1-5; the D gene is possibly TRBD1 (5 bases). The germline CDR1 and CDR2 sequences are SNHLY and FYNNEI. Trimming left V 1 base short and J 5 bases short, with 12 bases between. There are 15 residues in the CDR3. The chain's CDR3 is CASSEGGARDQPQHF. The CDR3 DNA reads TGTGCCAGCAGTGAAGGGGGCGCGCGAGATCAGCCCCAGCATTTT. Complete variable domain (other parts from reference TRBV2 and TRBJ1-5): EPEVTQTPSHQVTQMGQEVILRCVPISNHLYFYWYRQILGQKVEFLVSFYNNEISEKSEIFDDQFSVERPDGSNFTLKIRSTKLEDSAMYFCASSEGGARDQPQHFGDGTRLSIL.